The 21 T cell receptor beta chains reported below all come from one sample, sequenced in a study of T-cell memory formation after mild COVID-19. TCRdb re-analysed the 5' RACE reads in MiXCR, keeping a single row per CDR3 protein. The data show 250,000 to 350,000 distinct CDR3 sequences, with roughly 15% seen just once and 22% held by the top ten. The sample comprised PBMCs or a T cell subset sorted from them (not recorded which). These receptors all stem from a young man who had mild COVID-19 (a few samples of this study predate the infection). Cell type and time point are not known.

This clonotype was recorded a few times. The rearrangement uses TRBV5-1 and TRBJ1-1; D ambiguous. The CDR3 extends over 14 amino acids. Germline-derived CDR1 and CDR2 are SGHRS and YFSETQ. Trimming removed 6 bases at V and 2 bases at J, with 14 bases between. The CDR3 reads CASTFTTDNTEAFF. The CDR3 nucleotides read TGCGCCAGCACGTTTACCACTGATAACACTGAAGCTTTCTTT.

The chain has TRBV5-1 and TRBJ2-5; TRBD2 agrees at 7 bases. This CDR3 has 18 residues. The trim removed 5 bases at V and 2 bases at J, leaving 18 bases unmatched. Germline CDR1 SGHRS, CDR2 YFSETQ. The DNA of the CDR3 is TGCGCCAGCAGTTATGGCGTCGAAAGCGGGGTCTCTCAAGAGACCCAGTACTTC. Encoded protein: CASSYGVESGVSQETQYF.

The chain links TRBV6-1 to TRBJ1-4; D might be TRBD1 (5 bases). Germline V gene sequence: CDR1 MNHNS, CDR2 SASEGT. This CDR3 spans 15 amino acids. Trimming stripped 6 bases from V and 10 bases from J, with 21 bases between. The CDR3 DNA sequence: TGTGCCAGCAGCCAAGGGGACTCAAACTCTCGAAAACTGTTTTTT. It encodes CASSQGDSNSRKLFF.

This clonotype was seen only a few times. V gene TRBV6-5 combines with J gene TRBJ2-2, with 8 bases that match TRBD2. V trimming: 6 bases; J trimming: 0 bases; junction bases outside the gene matches: 6. The CDR3 runs to 16 residues. Germline V gene sequence: CDR1 MNHEY, CDR2 SVGAGI. This CDR3 reads CASSYRTSSNTGELFF. CDR3 coding DNA: TGTGCCAGCAGCTACCGGACTAGCTCGAACACCGGGGAGCTGTTTTTT.

The V and J genes are TRBV18 and TRBJ1-1; TRBD1 agrees at 8 bases. The ends lost 3 bases at V and 1 base at J; junction bases unmatched: 4. Germline values: CDR1 KGHSH, CDR2 LQKENI. This CDR3 region has 15 residues. CDR3 DNA: TGTGCCAGCTCACCTATGACAGGGGAGAACACTGAAGCTTTCTTT. This translates into CASSPMTGENTEAFF. Complete variable domain (other parts from reference TRBV18 and TRBJ1-1): NAGVMQNPRHLVRRRGQEARLRCSPMKGHSHVYWYRQLPEEGLKFMVYLQKENIIDESGMPKERFSAEFPKEGPSILRIQQVVRGDSAAYFCASSPMTGENTEAFFGQGTRLTVV.

This clonotype was observed many times. The J gene is TRBJ2-7, the V gene TRBV6-6; 7 bases fit TRBD1. The CDR3 runs 14 residues. The V segment lost 2 bases and the J segment 2 bases; nucleotides outside the gene matches: 3. In germline, CDR1 is MNHNY, CDR2 SVGAGI (reference sequence). The CDR3 region is CASSYRDRAYEQYF. As DNA, the CDR3 is TGTGCCAGCAGTTACCGAGACAGGGCCTACGAGCAGTACTTC.

The table lists this clonotype with many counts. This rearrangement joins TRBV4-3 to TRBJ2-2; tentative D call: TRBD1 (6 bases). In germline, CDR1 is LGHNA, CDR2 YSLEER. This CDR3 has 14 residues. Trimming removed 4 bases from V and 4 bases from J, with 10 bases in between. CDR3 DNA: TGCGCCAGCAGCCCTAGGGACATCACCGGGGAGCTGTTTTTT. It codes for CASSPRDITGELFF.

This clonotype was observed a few times. CDR3 nucleotides: TGCGCCAGCAGCCTTCGGACCTTAAACTACGAGCAGTACTTC. This translates into CASSLRTLNYEQYF. The chain combines TRBV4-1 with TRBJ2-7; D call uncertain. The CDR3 totals 14 residues. The V end lost 4 bases, the J end lost 3 bases, and 13 bases lay between the germline ends. Germline CDR1 MGHRA, CDR2 YSYEKL.

The rearrangement uses TRBV12-3 or TRBV12-4 and TRBJ1-5; possibly TRBD1 for D (6 bases). The CDR3 sequence is 13 residues long. V lost 5 bases to trimming and J lost 7 bases, with 12 bases between them. As DNA, the CDR3 is TGTGCCAGCAGTCGGGGGCGGGTACAGCCCCAGCATTTT. Translating gives CASSRGRVQPQHF.

This clonotype was seen a handful of times. The CDR3 DNA sequence: TGTGCCACCCAAACACAGGGAACCAACTACGAGCAGTACTTC. Protein sequence: CATQTQGTNYEQYF. The chain has TRBV5-6 and TRBJ2-7, with D possibly being TRBD1 (6 bases). The V gene's germline CDR1 is SGHDT and CDR2 YYEEEE. CDR3 size: 14 residues. V lost 9 bases and J lost 3, with 19 bases in between.

The chain recombines TRBV29-1 with TRBJ2-3; D might be TRBD2 (5 bases). The CDR3 is 13 residues long. From germline, CDR1 is SQVTM and CDR2 ANQGSEA. V was shortened by 4 bases and J by 4 bases, with 12 bases between the two germline ends. CDR3 sequence: CSVVRMEADTQYF. In DNA, the CDR3 is TGCAGCGTTGTCAGGATGGAGGCAGATACGCAGTATTTT.

V is TRBV9 and J is TRBJ2-5; D not resolved. This CDR3 comprises 13 residues. V was cut by 0 bases and J by 2 bases, with 5 bases left in between. Germline assignment: CDR1 SGDLS and CDR2 YYNGEE. This chain's CDR3 is CASSVAGQETQYF. Here the CDR3 DNA reads TGTGCCAGCAGCGTAGCCGGGCAAGAGACCCAGTACTTC.

This sequence joins TRBV30 and TRBJ2-7; D ambiguous. Trimming removed 4 bases from V and 5 bases from J, with 9 bases in between. The length of the CDR3 is 11 residues. The germline V gene encodes CDR1 GTSNPN and CDR2 SVGIG (reference sequence). Here the CDR3 DNA reads TGTGCCTGGACGGTTCGGGACGAGCAGTACTTC. Residues: CAWTVRDEQYF.

This clonotype came up a few times. The V and J genes are TRBV3-1 and TRBJ1-2; TRBD1 agrees at 12 bases. V gave up 0 bases and J gave up 6 bases; unmatched junction bases: 5. The CDR3 extends over 16 amino acids. CDR1 is LGHDT, CDR2 YNNKEL, per germline (reference sequence). The CDR3 loop reads CASSQDGTGGPNGYTF. The CDR3, as DNA: TGTGCCAGCAGCCAAGACGGGACAGGGGGCCCGAATGGCTACACCTTC.

This clonotype came up a few times. V gene TRBV20-1 combines with J gene TRBJ1-4, with D uncertain. The V end was cut by 2 bases, the J end by 7 bases, with 11 bases between. This CDR3 has 13 amino acids. Germline loops: CDR1 DFQATT, CDR2 SNEGSKA (reference sequence). CDR3 sequence (DNA): TGCAGTGCTAGAACTAGATTAGGTGAAAAACTGTTTTTT. It codes for CSARTRLGEKLFF.

This clonotype has a handful of counts. This chain links TRBV5-5 with TRBJ2-5; D unclear. Trimming stripped 0 bases from V and 2 bases from J, with 8 bases between. CDR1 and CDR2 from the germline V gene are SGHKS and YYEKEE (reference sequence). This CDR3 spans 14 amino acids. In nucleotides, the CDR3 is TGTGCCAGCAGCTTGGAATGGGGACAAGAGACCCAGTACTTC. It translates to CASSLEWGQETQYF.

This clonotype showed up many times. This rearrangement joins TRBV7-6 to TRBJ2-3; a possible D gene is TRBD2 (6 bases). The V and J ends lost 3 bases and 4 bases respectively, with 8 bases between them. This CDR3 region has 13 residues. Per germline, CDR1 SGHVS and CDR2 FNYEAQ. DNA for the CDR3: TGTGCCAGCAGCTTCGGGGGATCAGATACGCAGTATTTT. It translates to CASSFGGSDTQYF.

This clonotype was seen more than once but under ten times. The genes are TRBV7-8 and TRBJ2-7, with 8 nucleotides matching TRBD1. Trimming at V came to 5 bases and at J to 5 bases, leaving 11 bases not matched to a gene. Germline loops: CDR1 SGHVS, CDR2 FQNEAQ. The CDR3 is 15 residues long. DNA for the CDR3: TGTGCCAGCAGCCCTAGGACAGGGAATAGCCACGAGCAGTACGTC. It translates to CASSPRTGNSHEQYV.

J is TRBJ2-1 and V is TRBV6-5, with 13 bases that match TRBD2. Germline-derived CDR1 and CDR2 are MNHEY and SVGAGI. CDR3 size: 18 residues. The V gene end was trimmed by 7 bases and the J gene end by 10 bases; junction bases not matched to a gene: 19. For the CDR3, the DNA is TGTGCCAGCACCCTAACTAGCGGGGGGGTTTTGGGCTTATCGGAGCAGTTCTTC. Its protein is CASTLTSGGVLGLSEQFF.

V usage is TRBV7-9 and J usage is TRBJ2-1, with D possibly matching TRBD2 (6 bases). The CDR3 spans 16 residues. CDR1 is SEHNR, CDR2 FQNEAQ, per germline (reference sequence). The V end was cut by 0 bases, the J end by 4 bases, with 13 bases between. This chain's CDR3 is CASSLAGGAGYNEQFF. CDR3 bases: TGTGCCAGCAGCTTAGCAGGAGGGGCTGGGTACAATGAGCAGTTCTTC.

V usage is TRBV30 and J usage is TRBJ2-5, with 9 bases matching TRBD2. After removal of 1 base from V and 2 bases from J, the junction contained 8 bases not matched to a gene. The V gene's germline CDR1 is GTSNPN and CDR2 SVGIG (reference sequence). CDR3 size: 16 residues. The CDR3 loop is CAWSGGGGAGQETQYF. CDR3 bases: TGTGCCTGGAGTGGCGGCGGGGGGGCCGGACAAGAGACCCAGTACTTC.